The present TCR beta chain was sequenced within a study of long-term antiretroviral therapy in people with HIV. Germline CDR1 is SGHDN and CDR2 is FVKESK. Trimming took off 2 bases at V and 9 bases at J, with 5 bases between the two ends. The CDR3 length is 12 residues. Whole-study results and caveats: ART adherence, viral resistance and therapy changes went unrecorded. HIV repertoires had narrower CDR3 length ranges than controls. Possibly under older ART regimens, blood was drawn between the mid-2000s and the late 2010s.

As concerns this clone: Its antigen is not identified.

immunoSEQ v3.0 was run at survey level. Data came from immunoSEQ multiplex PCR; TCRdb stores just in-frame clones and leaves some out. There are nearly 30,000 clones in the sample; about nine tenths occur only once, and about 8.3% lies in the top ten. The source of this sequence is a man aged 50 or older with HIV. This chain connects TRBV14 to TRBJ2-6; D not resolved. The source material was unsorted PBMCs, sampled 3.2 years before starting antiretroviral therapy. The CDR3 here is CASSQLINVLTF. DNA for the CDR3: TGTGCCAGCAGCCAACTGATCAACGTCCTGACTTTC.